The T cell receptor beta chain under discussion was sequenced for a study of metastatic and nonmetastatic thyroid tumors. Study context: Across blood and tumor or nodule tissue, repertoires from malignant and benign thyroid patients were compared with one another. Study-wide points: Across blood and tumor, TCR beta diversity in malignant thyroid tumors was reportedly significantly higher than in benign nodules.

Source study methods: A papillary thyroid cancer distant-metastasis classifier was built from CDR3 differences across clinicopathological groups. TCRdb called clones again from the PCR reads with MiXCR. The V and J calls here are based on TCRdb, not the publication. The table shows thousands of clones, with 15% to 20% occurring only once. In its sample, this clone was seen a few times. Its antigen remains unidentified. All patients were untreated before thyroid surgery. The CDR3 is 11 amino acids. The germline V gene encodes CDR1 ENHRY and CDR2 SYGVKD. V trimming: 6 bases; J trimming: 10 bases; junction bases outside the gene matches: 5.

The sequencing input was adjacent normal tissue. This clonotype was obtained from a male donor with papillary thyroid cancer or a benign thyroid nodule (not recorded which). Some clones in this sample may be carry-over from other donors' samples. The chain employs TRBV10-3 and TRBJ1-1, with TRBD1 identical over 7 bases. Written as DNA, the CDR3 is TGTGCCATCAGCCAGACAGGGCCAGCTTTCTTT. Translating it yields CAISQTGPAFF.